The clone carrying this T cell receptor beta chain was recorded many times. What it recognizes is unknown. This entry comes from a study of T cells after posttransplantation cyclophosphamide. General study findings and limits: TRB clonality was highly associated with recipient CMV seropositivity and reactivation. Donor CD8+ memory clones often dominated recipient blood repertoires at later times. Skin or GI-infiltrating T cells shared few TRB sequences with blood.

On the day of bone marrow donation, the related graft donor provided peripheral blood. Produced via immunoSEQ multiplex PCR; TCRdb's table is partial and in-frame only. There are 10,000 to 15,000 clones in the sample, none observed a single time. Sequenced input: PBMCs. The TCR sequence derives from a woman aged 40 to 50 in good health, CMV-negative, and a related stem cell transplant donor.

The DNA of the CDR3 is TGTGCCAGCAGCTTAGCAGGGGGCATCCCTCAGATTAATGAAAAACTGTTTTTT. Translated, it gives CASSLAGGIPQINEKLFF. The chain employs TRBV11-2 and TRBJ1-4; 8 bases fit TRBD1. The CDR3 has 18 amino acids. The V gene end was trimmed by 1 base and the J gene end by 4 bases; junction bases not matched to a gene: 11. Per the germline V gene, CDR1 is SGHAT and CDR2 is FQNNGV.